A single count supports the clone carrying this T cell receptor beta chain. The antigen is unknown. Patients with Susac syndrome met diagnostic criteria that were recently defined for definite or probable disease. TEMRA cells underwent FACS enrichment and CD8+ and CD4+ T cells underwent negative isolation. CDR3 length: 15 residues. Trimming cost V 4 bases and J 2 bases, with 17 bases left between them. Germline CDR1 and CDR2: SQVTM and ANQGSEA. The data stem from a study of CD8 T cells in Susac syndrome. Study overall: Each patient with Susac syndrome, at the time of blood draw, was therapy-naive, on corticosteroids, or on intravenous immunoglobulin alone.

Study results and caveats: Clonal expansion did not appear in Susac syndrome CD4+ T cell repertoires.

Random hexamers were used to reverse transcribe the RNA input (about 0.5 to 1 ug). Each CDR3 protein is one row after TCRdb ran MiXCR on the immunoSEQ multiplex PCR reads. The sample shows more than 100,000 distinct CDR3 sequences, roughly 95% of them seen only once. The sequencing input was CD4+ T cells from PBMCs. The chain carries TRBV29-1 and TRBJ2-5, with D possibly being TRBD1 or TRBD2 (7 bases each). The source of this sequence is a human donor with Susac syndrome. The CDR3 is CSVGDYRGSQETQYF. The CDR3 DNA follows: TGCAGCGTTGGGGACTACAGGGGATCGCAAGAGACCCAGTACTTC.